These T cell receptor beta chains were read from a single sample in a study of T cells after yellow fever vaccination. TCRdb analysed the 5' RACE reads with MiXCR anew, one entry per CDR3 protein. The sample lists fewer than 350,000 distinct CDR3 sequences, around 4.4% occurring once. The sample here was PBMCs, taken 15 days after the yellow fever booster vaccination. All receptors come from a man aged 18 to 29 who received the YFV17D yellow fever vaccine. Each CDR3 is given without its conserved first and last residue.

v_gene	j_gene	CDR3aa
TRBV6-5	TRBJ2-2	ASSSLAGGSGELF
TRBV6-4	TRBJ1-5	ASSDSRGEEPQH
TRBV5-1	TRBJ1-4	ASSLDRAAAHEKLF
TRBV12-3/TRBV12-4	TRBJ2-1	ASSTYNEQF
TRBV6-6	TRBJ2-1	ASRYRDLVNEQF
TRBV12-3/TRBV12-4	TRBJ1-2	ASARGGGYT
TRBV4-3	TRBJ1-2	ASSPQLGNGYT
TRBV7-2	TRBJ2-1	ASSLTGTGGVNEQF
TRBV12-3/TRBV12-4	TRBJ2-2	ASKLNTGELF
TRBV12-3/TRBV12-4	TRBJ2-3	ASSLWGADTQY
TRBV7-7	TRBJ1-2	ASSPRTVYGYT
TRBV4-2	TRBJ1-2	ASSQEVSGAPGYGYT
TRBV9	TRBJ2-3	ASSVWGGDYTQY
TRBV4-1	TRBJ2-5	ASSDIAGGPGEETQY
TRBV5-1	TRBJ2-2	ASSSVAGVSGELF
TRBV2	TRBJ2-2	ASTNRISASEGGELF
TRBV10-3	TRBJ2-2	AISFTGELF
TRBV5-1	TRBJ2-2	ASSLDLGTGELF
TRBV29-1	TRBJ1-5	SLGAGSNQPQH
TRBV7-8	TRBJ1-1	ASRLGMNTEAF
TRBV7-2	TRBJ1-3	ASSLERGLGNTIY
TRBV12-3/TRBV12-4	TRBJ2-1	ASRTSTRSYNEQF
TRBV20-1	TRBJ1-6	SAGDPGSSYNSPLH
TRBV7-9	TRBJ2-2	ASSPFLGELF
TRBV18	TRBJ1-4	ASSPDRGNNEKLF
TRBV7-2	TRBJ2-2	ASSLFAGGTTGELF
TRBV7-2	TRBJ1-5	ASSHGGINQPQH
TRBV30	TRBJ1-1	AKKDGWNTEAF
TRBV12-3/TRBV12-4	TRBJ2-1	ASSLEGLAGGYNEQF
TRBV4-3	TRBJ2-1	ASSRLVNPSSYNEQF
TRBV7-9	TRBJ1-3	ASSRRVTEGNTIY
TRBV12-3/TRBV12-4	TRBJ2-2	ASSLSSWASGYTGELF
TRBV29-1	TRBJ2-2	SVEGVAGGNTGELF
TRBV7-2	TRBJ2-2	ASIQTANTGELF
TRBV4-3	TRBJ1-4	ASSQGQGPKEKLF
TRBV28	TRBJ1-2	ASRFYGYT
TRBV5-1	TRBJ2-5	ASGPGTSQETQY
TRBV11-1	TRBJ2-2	ASSVLVRENTGELF
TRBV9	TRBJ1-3	ASSVSGHDIY
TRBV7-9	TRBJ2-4	ASSSSDLAKNIQY
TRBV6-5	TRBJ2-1	ASSHSGDGSNEQF
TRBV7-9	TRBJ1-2	ASSLRQGGTNYGYT
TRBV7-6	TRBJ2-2	ASTQGTGDTGELF
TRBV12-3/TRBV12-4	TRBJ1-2	ASSYGSGLGNYGYT
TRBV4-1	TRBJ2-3	ASSQESPATSTDTQY
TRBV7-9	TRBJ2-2	ASILRAYTGELF
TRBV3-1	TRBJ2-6	ASSPRRRSGANVLT
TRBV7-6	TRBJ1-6	ASSEGTSSYNSPLH
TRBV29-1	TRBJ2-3	SVADLRTDTQY
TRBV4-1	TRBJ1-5	ASSQATAQPQH